The 21 T cell receptor beta chains listed next were all sequenced from one sample in a study of beta chain features in type 1 diabetes. Study-level findings and limits: All four CD4+ subsets from Type 1 diabetes patients carried moderately but significantly shorter TCRB CDR3s.

Their recognized antigens are unknown. The whole isolated RNA underwent reverse transcription, so sequencing captured expressed TCRB transcripts. TCRdb's copy holds only in-frame clones and misses some; the assay was immunoSEQ multiplex PCR. The sample includes 50,000 or so clones, less than 55% of them seen just once. The sample was Tregs from blood. The receptors originated from a man under 40 with type 1 diabetes.

This clone showed up just a few times. This chain joins TRBV7-2 and TRBJ2-5, with TRBD2 matching over 12 bases. CDR1 is SGHTA, CDR2 FQGNSA, per germline. This CDR3 is 16 amino acids long. V lost 5 bases and J lost 2; bases outside the gene matches: 6. The CDR3 reads CASSPGTSGYQETQYF. The CDR3, as DNA: TGTGCCAGCAGCCCCGGGACTAGCGGGTATCAAGAGACCCAGTACTTC.

The V call is TRBV5-6, the J call TRBJ2-7; 7 bases are a match to TRBD1. Trimming at V came to 0 bases and at J to 3 bases, leaving 6 bases not matched to a gene. The germline CDR1 and CDR2 sequences are SGHDT and YYEEEE. This CDR3 contains 15 residues. In DNA, the CDR3 is TGTGCCAGCAGCTTGGGGGACAGATCTCTCTACGAGCAGTACTTC. It translates to CASSLGDRSLYEQYF.

CDR3 region: CASSPQWTGQDEKLFF. The CDR3 DNA reads TGTGCCAGCTCACCCCAGTGGACAGGGCAAGACGAAAAACTGTTTTTT. The rearrangement links TRBV18 to TRBJ1-4; 8 positions agree with TRBD1. With V trimmed by 3 bases and J by 8 bases, 11 bases remained unmatched. The CDR3 covers 16 residues. CDR1 KGHSH and CDR2 LQKENI come from the germline V gene. Combining the CDR3 with reference TRBV18 and TRBJ1-4 gives the whole variable domain NAGVMQNPRHLVRRRGQEARLRCSPMKGHSHVYWYRQLPEEGLKFMVYLQKENIIDESGMPKERFSAEFPKEGPSILRIQQVVRGDSAAYFCASSPQWTGQDEKLFFGSGTQLSVL.

This clone turned up a few times. The chain couples TRBV5-1 to TRBJ2-1; D perhaps matches TRBD2 (6 bases). V was clipped by 1 base and J by 4 bases, with 12 bases between them. The CDR3 spans 15 residues. Germline CDR1 and CDR2: SGHRS and YFSETQ. The DNA for the CDR3 is TGCGCCAGCAGCTTGTATCGCGGGATTTACAATGAGCAGTTCTTC. It specifies CASSLYRGIYNEQFF. Drawing the rest from reference TRBV5-1 and TRBJ2-1, the complete variable domain is KAGVTQTPRYLIKTRGQQVTLSCSPISGHRSVSWYQQTPGQGLQFLFEYFSETQRNKGNFPGRFSGRQFSNSRSEMNVSTLELGDSALYLCASSLYRGIYNEQFFGPGTRLTVL.

About this clone: The sample carries other DNA sequences with the same CDR3. This chain joins TRBV19 and TRBJ2-5, with 7 bases fitting TRBD1. The CDR3 consists of 11 residues. V gave up 8 bases and J gave up 5 bases; unmatched junction bases: 2. Per the germline V gene, CDR1 is LNHDA and CDR2 is SQIVND (reference sequence). The CDR3 sequence is CASSQGETQYF. For the CDR3, the DNA is TGTGCCAGTTCACAGGGGGAGACCCAGTACTTC.

This clone was detected a few times. The chain recombines TRBV30 with TRBJ2-1; 9 nucleotides line up with TRBD2. Unmatched junction bases numbered 6, after V lost 5 bases and J lost 4 bases. Per germline, CDR1 GTSNPN and CDR2 SVGIG (reference sequence). The CDR3 runs 14 residues. This CDR3 is CAWALAGRYNEQFF. The CDR3 nucleotides are TGTGCCTGGGCACTAGCGGGTAGATACAATGAGCAGTTCTTC.

This sequence joins TRBV28 and TRBJ1-2, with D possibly being TRBD1 (6 bases). CDR1 MDHEN and CDR2 SYDVKM come from the germline V gene. The CDR3 sequence is 12 residues long. The ends were cut back, 10 bases at V and 7 bases at J, with 16 bases in the middle. The CDR3 loop is CATQQGTLGYTF. The CDR3 DNA reads TGTGCCACCCAACAGGGAACGCTTGGCTACACCTTC.

J is TRBJ2-1 and V is TRBV4-2, with D perhaps matching TRBD1 (6 bases). Germline V gives CDR1 LGHNA, CDR2 YNFKEQ. V was shortened by 4 bases and J by 8 bases, with 12 bases between the two germline ends. This CDR3 is 13 amino acids long. The CDR3 reads CASSPLRQDEQFF. CDR3 sequence (DNA): TGTGCCAGCAGCCCACTTAGACAGGATGAGCAGTTCTTC.

The gene calls are TRBV7-3 and TRBJ2-5; 14 nucleotides match TRBD2. Germline V CDR1 and CDR2: SGHTA, FQGTGA. This CDR3 is 17 amino acids long. V lost 6 bases to trimming and J lost 5 bases; unmatched junction nucleotides: 11. CDR3 nucleotide sequence: TGTGCCAGCAGTCGGACTAGCGGGAGGTCTGGGTCGGAGACCCAGTACTTC. Its translation is CASSRTSGRSGSETQYF.

This clone was seen a few times. The J gene is TRBJ2-1, the V gene TRBV5-4; D gene unclear. Per the germline V gene, CDR1 is SGHNT and CDR2 is YYREEE (reference sequence). Trimming cost V 4 bases and J 5 bases, with 13 bases left between them. The CDR3 runs 14 residues. The CDR3 loop is CASSPRARNNEQFF. The CDR3 DNA is TGTGCCAGCAGCCCGCGCGCGCGGAACAATGAGCAGTTCTTC.

The chain links TRBV5-6 to TRBJ2-3; 10 nucleotides agree with TRBD1. The CDR3 is 17 amino acids. V lost 1 base, J lost 6 bases, and 11 bases stayed unmatched. Germline V gene data show CDR1 as SGHDT and CDR2 as YYEEEE. CDR3 loop: CASSLLSAGQGQDTQYF. In DNA, the CDR3 is TGTGCCAGCAGCTTGTTAAGTGCGGGACAGGGGCAGGATACGCAGTATTTT.

This chain joins TRBV5-6 and TRBJ1-4; 8 positions match TRBD1. The CDR3 has 15 amino acids. J was trimmed by 8 bases and V by 2 bases; bases with no gene match: 8. CDR1 is SGHDT and CDR2 is YYEEEE in the germline V gene. CDR3 nucleotides: TGTGCCAGCAGCTTCGGGACAGGCGACGGGGAAAAACTGTTTTTT. It translates to CASSFGTGDGEKLFF.

Judged by abundance, this clone is medium-sized. This chain joins TRBV18 and TRBJ2-7; no clear D. From germline, CDR1 is KGHSH and CDR2 LQKENI. This CDR3 contains 15 residues. V lost 3 bases, J lost 1 base, and 13 bases lay in between. CDR3 coding DNA: TGTGCCAGCTCACCCTCACAGATTTCGTCCTACGAGCAGTACTTC. Encoded protein: CASSPSQISSYEQYF. The whole variable domain, filled in from reference TRBV18 and TRBJ2-7, reads NAGVMQNPRHLVRRRGQEARLRCSPMKGHSHVYWYRQLPEEGLKFMVYLQKENIIDESGMPKERFSAEFPKEGPSILRIQQVVRGDSAAYFCASSPSQISSYEQYFGPGTRLTVT.

This chain connects TRBV6-1 to TRBJ2-1; weak D call: TRBD1 (5 bases). Germline assignment: CDR1 MNHNS and CDR2 SASEGT. The CDR3 loop spans 15 amino acids. V lost 5 bases, J lost 2 bases, and 13 bases lay in between. In DNA, the CDR3 is TGTGCCAGCAGTCCCCTAGGGGCTACCTACAATGAGCAGTTCTTC. As protein: CASSPLGATYNEQFF.

This sequence joins TRBV2 and TRBJ1-1; D might be TRBD1 (6 bases). Germline CDR1 reads SNHLY; CDR2 reads FYNNEI. The CDR3 sequence is 13 residues long. Trimming left V 5 bases short and J 2 bases short, with 9 bases between. CDR3: CASSPQGNTEAFF. The DNA of the CDR3 is TGTGCCAGCAGTCCACAGGGAAACACTGAAGCTTTCTTT. Based on the CDR3 plus reference TRBV2 and TRBJ1-1, the full variable domain is EPEVTQTPSHQVTQMGQEVILRCVPISNHLYFYWYRQILGQKVEFLVSFYNNEISEKSEIFDDQFSVERPDGSNFTLKIRSTKLEDSAMYFCASSPQGNTEAFFGQGTRLTVV.

There are a few counts of this clone. The chain joins TRBV6-6 to TRBJ1-1; D is possibly TRBD1 (5 bases). CDR1 is MNHNY and CDR2 is SVGAGI in the germline V gene (reference sequence). This CDR3 contains 13 residues. Trimming cost V 0 bases and J 5 bases, with 7 bases left between them. The CDR3 DNA follows: TGTGCCAGCAGTTACTCGGGGGGGACTGAAGCTTTCTTT. Protein product: CASSYSGGTEAFF.

The chain has TRBV9 and TRBJ2-1; the D is unclear. The V end lost 4 bases, the J end lost 1 base, and 15 bases lay between the germline ends. This CDR3 is built from 16 residues. From germline, CDR1 is SGDLS and CDR2 YYNGEE. CDR3 region: CASSPPGGSSYNEQFF. CDR3 DNA sequence: TGTGCCAGCAGCCCCCCCGGCGGTTCTTCCTACAATGAGCAGTTCTTC.

This rearrangement joins TRBV28 to TRBJ2-7, with D tentatively TRBD2 (6 bases). Trimming cost V 3 bases and J 5 bases, with 11 bases left between them. The CDR3 has 13 residues. The V gene's germline CDR1 is MDHEN and CDR2 SYDVKM. The CDR3 loop reads CASSLSGSDEQYF. As DNA, the CDR3 is TGTGCCAGCAGTTTGAGCGGGTCGGACGAGCAGTACTTC. The whole variable domain, filled in from reference TRBV28 and TRBJ2-7, reads DVKVTQSSRYLVKRTGEKVFLECVQDMDHENMFWYRQDPGLGLRLIYFSYDVKMKEKGDIPEGYSVSREKKERFSLILESASTNQTSMYLCASSLSGSDEQYFGPGTRLTVT.

The chain joins TRBV5-1 to TRBJ2-1, with TRBD2 matching 9 bases. This CDR3 comprises 15 residues. J gave up 7 bases and V 7 bases, and 12 bases lay outside the gene matches. Germline V gene data show CDR1 as SGHRS and CDR2 as YFSETQ. The CDR3 DNA sequence: TGCGCCAGCCTTATCGGTAGCGGGAGTTATAATGAGCAGTTCTTC. This gives the protein CASLIGSGSYNEQFF.

This chain links TRBV18 with TRBJ1-3, with 7 positions matching TRBD1. Germline CDR1 and CDR2: KGHSH and LQKENI. The CDR3 contains 17 residues. The V and J ends lost 4 bases and 0 bases, in that order; junction bases with no gene match: 9. CDR3 in DNA: TGTGCCAGCTCACTCAGGGACAGTTTGAGCTCTGGAAACACCATATATTTT. This translates into CASSLRDSLSSGNTIYF.

This clone was observed a handful of times. This rearrangement joins TRBV9 to TRBJ2-3; 8 bases align to TRBD1. The germline CDR1 and CDR2 sequences are SGDLS and YYNGEE. This CDR3 has 15 amino acids. V trimming: 6 bases; J trimming: 1 base; junction bases outside the gene matches: 7. Here the CDR3 reads CASTLGGQGTDTQYF. Here the CDR3 DNA reads TGTGCCAGCACCCTCGGGGGACAGGGCACAGATACGCAGTATTTT.